The clone carrying this TCR beta chain was counted ten times or more. Its antigen is undetermined. One entry per CDR3 protein, called by TCRdb with MiXCR from the 5' RACE reads. Here the sample spans about 400,000 distinct CDR3 sequences, around 6.5% being singletons. V was cut by 1 base and J by 0 bases, with 15 bases left in between. CDR1 SGHDN and CDR2 FVKESK come from the germline V gene. The CDR3 is made up of 18 amino acids. The sample comes from a study of T cells after yellow fever vaccination. As for the study in general: SMART-Seq v4 Ultra Low Input handled preparation of low-cell-number fractions.

Study conclusions and caveats: CD4 and CD8 compartments shared a small share of clonotypes.

The TCR sequence derives from a man aged 25-40 years who received the YFV17D yellow fever vaccine. The rearrangement uses TRBV14 and TRBJ2-2; the D gene is possibly TRBD2 (6 bases). The material sequenced was PBMCs, taken 5 days after the yellow fever booster vaccination. CDR3 in amino acids: CASSQVLAGFANTGELFF. In DNA form, the CDR3 reads TGTGCCAGCAGCCAAGTCCTGGCGGGGTTCGCGAACACCGGGGAGCTGTTTTTT. Filled out from reference TRBV14 and TRBJ2-2, the complete variable domain reads EAGVTQFPSHSVIEKGQTVTLRCDPISGHDNLYWYRRVMGKEIKFLLHFVKESKQDESGMPNNRFLAERTGGTYSTLKVQPAELEDSGVYFCASSQVLAGFANTGELFFGEGSRLTVL.